Described below is a single T cell receptor (beta chain) sequence and its context. The read ends 3 residues before the CDR3 terminus; that terminus is restored from the germline J gene. This sample is part of a study of Tregs in tolerant kidney transplant recipients. Germline values: CDR1 SGHAT, CDR2 FQDESV (reference sequence). The CDR3 extends over 14 amino acids. Trimming removed 0 bases at V and 2 bases at J, with 8 bases between. This table comes from immunoSEQ multiplex PCR, and its TCRdb copy is limited to in-frame clones, with some not included. The sample totals under 35,000 clones. The sequence came from a human donor who received a combined kidney and bone marrow transplant. This sequence joins TRBV11-1 and TRBJ2-7, with a tentative D call TRBD1 (5 bases). The material was CD8+ T cells from blood, obtained before the transplant. The covered CDR3 bases are TGTGCCAGCAGCTTAGCCAGGACAACCTACGAG. Amino acids: CASSLARTTYE. The complete CDR3 protein is CASSLARTTYEQYF. The variable domain in full, with the rest retrieved from reference TRBV11-1 and TRBJ2-7, is EAEVAQSPRYKITEKSQAVAFWCDPISGHATLYWYRQILGQGPELLVQFQDESVVDDSQLPKDRFSAERLKGVDSTLKIQPAELGDSAMYLCASSLARTTYEQYFGPGTRLTVT.